Listed below are T cell receptor beta chains from one sample, sequenced in a study of T cell responses to AZD1222 COVID-19 vaccine. Only in-frame clones appear in the TCRdb table, and some are missing; sequencing was by immunoSEQ multiplex PCR. Of about 170,000 clones in the sample, roughly nine tenths were seen once. This specimen was peripheral blood, taken 28 days after the second AZD1222 dose. Receptors originate from an adult who received the AZD1222 COVID-19 vaccine. Both conserved end residues are part of each CDR3. The order of the fields is V gene, clone size, D gene, J gene, CDR3 protein, CDR3 DNA. D genes are given only for firm matches. The listing skips clone size in some rows; elsewhere it reads once, few, many or a size class.

>TRBV5-4|NA|TRBD1|TRBJ2-7
CASSLAGTGYSEQYF
TGTGCCAGCAGCTTGGCGGGGACAGGGTATAGCGAGCAGTACTTC
>TRBV5-1|NA|NA|TRBJ2-5
CASSLGAVKETQYF
TGCGCCAGCAGCTTGGGGGCAGTAAAAGAGACCCAGTACTTC
>TRBV5-4|NA|TRBD2|TRBJ2-7
CASSQSGGNYEQYF
TGTGCCAGCAGCCAAAGCGGGGGGAATTACGAGCAGTACTTC
>TRBV18|NA|NA|TRBJ1-4
CASSPRGGTNEKLFF
TGTGCCAGCTCACCACGAGGAGGGACTAATGAAAAACTGTTTTTT
>TRBV7-2|NA|NA|TRBJ1-4
CASSFEGATNEKLFF
TGTGCCAGCAGCTTTGAAGGTGCAACTAATGAAAAACTGTTTTTT
>TRBV12-5|NA|NA|TRBJ1-1
CASGWVIFGSPGGTEAFF
TGTGCTAGTGGTTGGGTCATCTTTGGGAGCCCCGGGGGCACTGAAGCTTTCTTT
>TRBV11-3|once|NA|TRBJ2-3
CASSLMPGTDTQYF
TGTGCCAGCAGCCTAATGCCGGGCACAGATACGCAGTATTTT
>TRBV5-1|few|NA|TRBJ2-7
CASSFSRQASGLYEQYF
TGCGCCAGCAGCTTTTCCAGACAGGCCTCGGGCCTATACGAGCAGTACTTC
>TRBV4-2|NA|NA|TRBJ2-2
CASSQSRTPPGELFF
TGTGCCAGCAGCCAAAGCAGGACCCCGCCCGGGGAGCTGTTTTTT
>TRBV19|once|TRBD1|TRBJ2-7
CASSIWGQGGDYEQYF
TGTGCCAGTAGTATATGGGGACAGGGGGGGGACTACGAGCAGTACTTC
>TRBV27|NA|NA|TRBJ1-2
CASSLSSFQSYGYTF
TGTGCCAGCAGCCTAAGTTCTTTCCAGAGCTATGGCTACACCTTC
>TRBV9|NA|NA|TRBJ2-7
CASSVGRTRTYEQYF
TGTGCCAGCAGCGTAGGACGGACACGAACTTACGAGCAGTACTTC
>TRBV10-2|NA|TRBD1|TRBJ2-7
CASSPFQGVAGQYF
TGCGCCAGCTCGCCATTTCAGGGGGTGGCGGGGCAGTACTTC
>TRBV29-1|NA|NA|TRBJ2-7
CSVFLQTGYEQYF
TGCAGCGTTTTCCTCCAGACAGGCTACGAGCAGTACTTC
>TRBV15|NA|TRBD2|TRBJ2-2
CATSRAEIAGGPGELFF
TGTGCCACCAGCCGGGCTGAAATAGCGGGGGGCCCCGGGGAGCTGTTTTTT
>TRBV27|NA|NA|TRBJ2-7
CASHDPGYEQYF
TGTGCCAGCCACGACCCAGGCTACGAGCAGTACTTC
>TRBV19|NA|NA|TRBJ2-2
CASSRGLTGELFF
TGTGCCAGTAGTAGGGGACTCACCGGGGAGCTGTTTTTT
>TRBV9|NA|NA|TRBJ1-2
CASSVGGGYSYGYTF
TGTGCCAGCAGCGTAGGTGGGGGCTATAGCTATGGCTACACCTTC
>TRBV7-8|NA|NA|TRBJ2-2
CASAHSGEGGELFF
TGTGCCAGCGCTCATTCAGGGGAGGGCGGGGAGCTGTTTTTT
>TRBV7-7|NA|TRBD1|TRBJ2-7
CASSFYRDRRDEQYF
TGTGCCAGCAGCTTCTATAGGGACAGACGGGACGAGCAGTACTTC
>TRBV7-9|NA|NA|TRBJ1-2
CASSPTGRLNYGYTF
TGTGCCAGCAGCCCAACCGGACGGCTCAACTATGGCTACACCTTC
>TRBV2|NA|NA|TRBJ1-4
CANTAPNEKLFF
TGTGCCAATACAGCTCCTAATGAAAAACTGTTTTTT
>TRBV19|NA|TRBD1|TRBJ2-7
CASSYRQGHEQYF
TGTGCCAGTAGTTACCGACAGGGCCACGAGCAGTACTTC
>TRBV18|NA|NA|TRBJ1-2
CASSPGNNYGYTF
TGTGCCAGCTCACCGGGGAATAACTATGGCTACACCTTC
>TRBV4-2|NA|NA|TRBJ1-2
CASSQGGSYDGYTF
TGTGCCAGCAGCCAAGGTGGGAGTTATGATGGCTACACCTTC
>TRBV3-1/TRBV3-2|NA|NA|TRBJ1-3
CASSQDFGTAAIYF
TGTGCCAGCAGCCAAGATTTCGGGACCGCAGCGATATATTTT
>TRBV4-1|once|NA|TRBJ2-7
CASSQEGGTHYEQYF
TGCGCCAGCAGCCAAGAAGGCGGCACACACTACGAGCAGTACTTC
>TRBV7-2|NA|TRBD1|TRBJ1-4
CASSLGQGAGKLFF
TGTGCCAGCAGCTTAGGGCAGGGGGCGGGAAAACTGTTTTTT
>TRBV11-2|NA|NA|TRBJ1-1
CASSLGAWYANTEAFF
TGTGCCAGCAGCTTAGGAGCTTGGTATGCGAACACTGAAGCTTTCTTT
>TRBV7-9|once|NA|TRBJ1-4
CASSNRVGEKLFF
TGTGCCAGCAGTAACAGGGTCGGTGAAAAACTGTTTTTT
>TRBV27|once|TRBD2|TRBJ2-1
CASSLGWRGSYNEQFF
TGTGCCAGCAGTTTAGGGTGGCGGGGGAGCTACAATGAGCAGTTCTTC
>TRBV19|NA|NA|TRBJ2-3
CASSGGIFGIRYF
TGTGCCAGTAGTGGGGGGATTTTCGGTATCCGGTATTTT
>TRBV24-1|NA|TRBD2|TRBJ2-7
CATGDGLAGGNPYEQYF
TGTGCCACCGGGGACGGGCTAGCGGGGGGAAACCCCTACGAGCAGTACTTC
>TRBV18|NA|NA|TRBJ1-1
CASSPGSSEAFF
TGTGCCAGCTCACCAGGCAGCTCTGAAGCTTTCTTT
>TRBV6-5|NA|NA|TRBJ2-7
CASSYDADRTYEQYF
TGTGCCAGCAGTTATGATGCCGACCGTACCTACGAGCAGTACTTC
>TRBV15|NA|NA|TRBJ1-2
CATSRTTYGYTF
TGTGCCACCAGCAGGACAACCTATGGCTACACCTTC
>TRBV6-5|NA|NA|TRBJ1-5
CASRPGFYSNQPQHF
TGTGCCAGCCGGCCCGGCTTTTATAGCAATCAGCCCCAGCATTTT
>TRBV7-9|NA|TRBD1|TRBJ2-2
CASSPRQGTGELFF
TGTGCCAGCAGCCCCCGACAGGGAACCGGGGAGCTGTTTTTT
>TRBV2|NA|TRBD1|TRBJ1-1
CASRETGGAGAFF
TGTGCCAGCAGAGAGACAGGGGGCGCGGGTGCTTTCTTT
>TRBV14|NA|NA|TRBJ1-1
CASSQDQGNRNTEAFF
TGTGCCAGCAGCCAAGACCAGGGGAATCGGAACACTGAAGCTTTCTTT
>TRBV7-9|NA|TRBD1|TRBJ1-3
CASRGQGADGNTIYF
TGTGCCAGCAGGGGACAGGGGGCTGATGGAAACACCATATATTTT